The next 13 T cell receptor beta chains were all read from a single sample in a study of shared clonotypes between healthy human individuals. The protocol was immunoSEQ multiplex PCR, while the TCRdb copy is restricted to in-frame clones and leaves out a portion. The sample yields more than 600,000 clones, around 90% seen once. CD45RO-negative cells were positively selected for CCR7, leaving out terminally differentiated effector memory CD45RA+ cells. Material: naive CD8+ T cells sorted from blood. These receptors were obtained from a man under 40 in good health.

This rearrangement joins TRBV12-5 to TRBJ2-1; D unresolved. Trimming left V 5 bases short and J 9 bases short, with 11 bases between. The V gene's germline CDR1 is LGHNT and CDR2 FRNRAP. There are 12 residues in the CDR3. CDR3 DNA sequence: TGTGCTAGTGGTCCCGTTGCCACTGAGCAGTTCTTC. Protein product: CASGPVATEQFF. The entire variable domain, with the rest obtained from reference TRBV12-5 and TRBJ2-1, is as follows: DARVTQTPRHKVTEMGQEVTMRCQPILGHNTVFWYRQTMMQGLELLAYFRNRAPLDDSGMPKDRFSAEMPDATLATLKIQPSEPRDSAVYFCASGPVATEQFFGPGTRLTVL.

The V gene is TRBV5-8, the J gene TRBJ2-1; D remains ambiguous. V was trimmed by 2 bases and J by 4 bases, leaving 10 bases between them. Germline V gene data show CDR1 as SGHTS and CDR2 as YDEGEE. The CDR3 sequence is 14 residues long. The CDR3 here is CASSFGSPYNEQFF. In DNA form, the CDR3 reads TGTGCCAGCAGCTTTGGCTCCCCATACAATGAGCAGTTCTTC.

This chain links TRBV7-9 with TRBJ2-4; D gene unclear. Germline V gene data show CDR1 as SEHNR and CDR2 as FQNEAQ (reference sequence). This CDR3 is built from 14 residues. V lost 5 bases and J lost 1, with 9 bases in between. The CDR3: CASSRELAKNIQYF. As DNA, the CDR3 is TGTGCCAGCAGCAGGGAACTGGCCAAAAACATTCAGTACTTC.

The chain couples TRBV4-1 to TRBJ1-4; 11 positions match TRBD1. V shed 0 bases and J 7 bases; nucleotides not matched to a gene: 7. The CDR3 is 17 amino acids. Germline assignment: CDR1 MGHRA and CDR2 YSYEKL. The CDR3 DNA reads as TGCGCCAGCAGCCAAGATAGGACGGGGACAGGGGGTGAAAAACTGTTTTTT. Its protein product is CASSQDRTGTGGEKLFF.

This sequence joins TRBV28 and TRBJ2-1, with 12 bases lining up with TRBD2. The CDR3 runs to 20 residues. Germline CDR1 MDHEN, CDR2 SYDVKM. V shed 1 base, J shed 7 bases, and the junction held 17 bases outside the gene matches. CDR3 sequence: CASSLSFLASGRADVNEQFF. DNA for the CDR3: TGTGCCAGCAGTTTATCTTTCTTGGCTAGCGGGAGGGCCGATGTGAATGAGCAGTTCTTC.

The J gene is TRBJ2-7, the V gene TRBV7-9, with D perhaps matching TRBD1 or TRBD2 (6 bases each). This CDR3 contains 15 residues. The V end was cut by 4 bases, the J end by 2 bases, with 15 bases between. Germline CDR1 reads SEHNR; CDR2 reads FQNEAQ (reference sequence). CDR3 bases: TGTGCCAGCAGCTCCGGAGGGGGGTTCGCCTACGAGCAGTACTTC. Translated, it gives CASSSGGGFAYEQYF.

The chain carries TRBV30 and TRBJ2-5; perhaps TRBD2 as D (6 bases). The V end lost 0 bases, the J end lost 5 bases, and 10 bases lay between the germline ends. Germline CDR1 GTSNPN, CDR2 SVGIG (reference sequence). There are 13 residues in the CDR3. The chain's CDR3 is CAWSVLAGETQYF. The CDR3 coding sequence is TGTGCCTGGAGTGTACTAGCTGGCGAGACCCAGTACTTC. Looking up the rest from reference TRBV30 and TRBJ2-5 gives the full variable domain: SQTIHQWPATLVQPVGSPLSLECTVEGTSNPNLYWYRQAAGRGLQLLFYSVGIGQISSEVPQNLSASRPQDRQFILSSKKLLLSDSGFYLCAWSVLAGETQYFGPGTRLLVL.

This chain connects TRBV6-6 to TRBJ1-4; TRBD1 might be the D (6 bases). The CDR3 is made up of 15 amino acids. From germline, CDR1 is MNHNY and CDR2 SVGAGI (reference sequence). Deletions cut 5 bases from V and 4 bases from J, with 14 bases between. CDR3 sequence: CASSPRTGLNEKLFF. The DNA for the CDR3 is TGTGCCAGCAGTCCTAGAACAGGGCTTAATGAAAAACTGTTTTTT.

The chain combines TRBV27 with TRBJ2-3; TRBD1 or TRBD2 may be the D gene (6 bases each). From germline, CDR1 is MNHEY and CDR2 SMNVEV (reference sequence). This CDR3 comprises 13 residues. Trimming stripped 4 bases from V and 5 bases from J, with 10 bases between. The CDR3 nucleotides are TGTGCCAGCAGTTGGGGGGCGCAAGATACGCAGTATTTT. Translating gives CASSWGAQDTQYF.

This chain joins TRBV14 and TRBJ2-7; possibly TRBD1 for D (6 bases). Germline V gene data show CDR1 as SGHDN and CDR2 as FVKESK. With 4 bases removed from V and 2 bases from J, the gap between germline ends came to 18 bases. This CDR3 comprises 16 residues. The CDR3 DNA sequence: TGTGCCAGCAGCCCGTACCGGGACAACGTAGCCTACGAGCAGTACTTC. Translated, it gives CASSPYRDNVAYEQYF. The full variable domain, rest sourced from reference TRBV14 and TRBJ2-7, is EAGVTQFPSHSVIEKGQTVTLRCDPISGHDNLYWYRRVMGKEIKFLLHFVKESKQDESGMPNNRFLAERTGGTYSTLKVQPAELEDSGVYFCASSPYRDNVAYEQYFGPGTRLTVT.

DNA of the CDR3: TGTGCCAGCAGCGCCTTCGGGACATTTAACACTGAAGCTTTCTTT. It codes for CASSAFGTFNTEAFF. The rearrangement joins TRBV9 to TRBJ1-1; tentatively, D is TRBD1 (6 bases). V lost 3 bases and J lost 2, with 14 bases in between. Germline lookup yields CDR1 SGDLS and CDR2 YYNGEE. This CDR3 has 15 residues.

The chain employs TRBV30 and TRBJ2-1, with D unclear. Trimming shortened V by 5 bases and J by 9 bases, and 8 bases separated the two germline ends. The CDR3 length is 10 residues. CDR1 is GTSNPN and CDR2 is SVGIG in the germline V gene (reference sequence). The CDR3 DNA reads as TGTGCCTGGCAACGTATTGAGCAGTTCTTC. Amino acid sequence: CAWQRIEQFF.

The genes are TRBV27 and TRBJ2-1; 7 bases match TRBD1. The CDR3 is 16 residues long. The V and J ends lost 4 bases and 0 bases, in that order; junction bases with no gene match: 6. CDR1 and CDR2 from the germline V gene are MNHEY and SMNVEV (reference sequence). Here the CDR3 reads CASSSTGVVSYNEQFF. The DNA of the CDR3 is TGTGCCAGCAGTTCAACAGGGGTAGTCTCCTACAATGAGCAGTTCTTC.